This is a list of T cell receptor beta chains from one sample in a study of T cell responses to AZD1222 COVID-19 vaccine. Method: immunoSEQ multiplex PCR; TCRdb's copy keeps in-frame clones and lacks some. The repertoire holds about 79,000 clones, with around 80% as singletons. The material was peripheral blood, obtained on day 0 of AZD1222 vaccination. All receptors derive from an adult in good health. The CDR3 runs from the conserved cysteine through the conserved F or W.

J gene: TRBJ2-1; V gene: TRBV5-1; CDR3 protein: CASSLTSGKNNEQFF
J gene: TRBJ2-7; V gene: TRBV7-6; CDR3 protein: CASSLDMFYEQYF
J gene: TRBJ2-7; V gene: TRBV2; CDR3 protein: CASIPGTGDSRNYEQYF
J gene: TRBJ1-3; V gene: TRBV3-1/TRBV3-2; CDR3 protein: CASSQSSSRGNTIYF
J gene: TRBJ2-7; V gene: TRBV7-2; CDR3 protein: CASSLGWGEQYF
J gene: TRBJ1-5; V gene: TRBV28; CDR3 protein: CASRHIESNQPQHF
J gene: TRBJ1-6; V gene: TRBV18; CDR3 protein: CASSPGSVGQGARSPLHF
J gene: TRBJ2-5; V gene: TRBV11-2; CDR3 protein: CASSLLAGVGETQYF
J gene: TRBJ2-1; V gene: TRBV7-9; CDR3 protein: CASWGAGGGNEQFF
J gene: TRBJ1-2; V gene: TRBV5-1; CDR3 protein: CASSLVGQGLTYGYTF
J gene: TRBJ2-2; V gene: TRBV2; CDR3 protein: CASSPARLGELFF
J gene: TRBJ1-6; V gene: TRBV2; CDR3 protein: CASSEVGAGSYNSPLHF
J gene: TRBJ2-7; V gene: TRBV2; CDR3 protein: CASSAGQGWEQYF
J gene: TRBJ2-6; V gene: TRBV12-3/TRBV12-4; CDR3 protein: CASSLIGANVLTF
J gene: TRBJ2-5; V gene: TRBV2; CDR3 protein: CASRGQGRGETQYF
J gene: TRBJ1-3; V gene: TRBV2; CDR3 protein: CASSQGGQGQNTIYF
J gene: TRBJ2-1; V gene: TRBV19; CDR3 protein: CASTVDRGGYNEQFF
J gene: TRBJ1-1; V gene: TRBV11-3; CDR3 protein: CASSLGGPNEAFF
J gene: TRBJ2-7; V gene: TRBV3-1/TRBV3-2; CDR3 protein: CASRSWDRGIHEQYF
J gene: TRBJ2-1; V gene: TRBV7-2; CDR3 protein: CASSATSGRGTEQFF
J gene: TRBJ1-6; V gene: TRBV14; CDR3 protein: CASSRKDRGNYSPLHF
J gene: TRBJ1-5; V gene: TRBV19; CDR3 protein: CASSPFRGNNQPQHF
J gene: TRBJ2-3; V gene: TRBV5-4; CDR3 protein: CASSFGQKQTTDTQYF
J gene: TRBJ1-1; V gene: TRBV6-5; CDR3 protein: CASRGLRTGGTEAFF
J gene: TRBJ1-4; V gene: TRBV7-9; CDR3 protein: CASSFRKLFF
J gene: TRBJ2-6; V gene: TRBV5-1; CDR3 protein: CASSSRGMGANVLTF
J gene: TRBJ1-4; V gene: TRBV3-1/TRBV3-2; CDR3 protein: CASSQPARGKLFF
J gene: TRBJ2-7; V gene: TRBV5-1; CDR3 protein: CASSFSGQTYEQYF
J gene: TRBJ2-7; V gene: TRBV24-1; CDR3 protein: CATSDSGTGTPYEQYF
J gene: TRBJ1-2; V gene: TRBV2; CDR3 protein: CASSLLGTRYGYTF
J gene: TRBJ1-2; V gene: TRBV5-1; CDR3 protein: CASSLGEGAYGYTF
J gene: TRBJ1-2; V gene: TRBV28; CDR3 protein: CASRSYETNYGYTF
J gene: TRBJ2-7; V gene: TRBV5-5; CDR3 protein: CASSLALF
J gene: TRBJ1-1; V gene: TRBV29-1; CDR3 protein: CSVRRQANTEAFF
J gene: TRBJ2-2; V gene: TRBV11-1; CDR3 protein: CASSLLGGYTGELFF
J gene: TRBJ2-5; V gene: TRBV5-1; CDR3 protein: CASTNPSLGGNQYF
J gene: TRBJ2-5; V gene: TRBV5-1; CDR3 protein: CASSLDQGRQETQYF
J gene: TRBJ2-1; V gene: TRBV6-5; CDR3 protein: CASSRLLAGNNEQFF
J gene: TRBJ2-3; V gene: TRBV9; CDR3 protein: CASKRAGGDTQYF
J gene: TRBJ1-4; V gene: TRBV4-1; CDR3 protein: CASSQVLSTNEKLFF
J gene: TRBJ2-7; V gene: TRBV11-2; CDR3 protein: CASRSPWGLTYEQYF
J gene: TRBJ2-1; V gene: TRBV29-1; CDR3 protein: CSVVLWTNEQFF
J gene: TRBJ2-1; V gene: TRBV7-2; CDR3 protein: CASSLASSGSYNEQFF
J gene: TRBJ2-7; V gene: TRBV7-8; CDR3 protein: CASTNAGDGYEQYF
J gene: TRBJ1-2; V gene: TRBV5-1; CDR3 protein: CASSLSRERGYTF
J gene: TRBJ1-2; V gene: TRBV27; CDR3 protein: CASTAEGYTF
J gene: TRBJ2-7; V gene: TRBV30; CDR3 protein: CAWTRSVSYEQYF
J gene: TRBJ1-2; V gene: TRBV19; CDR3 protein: CASAPGQGLGGYTF
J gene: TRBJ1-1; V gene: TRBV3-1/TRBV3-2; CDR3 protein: CASSQLGEAFF
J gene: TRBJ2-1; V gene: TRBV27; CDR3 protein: CASSVPGGDEQFF
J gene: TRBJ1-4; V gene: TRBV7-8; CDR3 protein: CASSERRAANEKLFF
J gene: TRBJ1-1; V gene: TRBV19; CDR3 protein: CASRWGQFVTEAFF
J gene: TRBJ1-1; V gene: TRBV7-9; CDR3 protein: CASKLGLGDTEAFF
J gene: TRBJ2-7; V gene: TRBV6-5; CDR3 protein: CASSPRQRSSYEQYF
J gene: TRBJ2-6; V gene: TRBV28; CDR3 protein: CASSLRQGLISGANVLTF
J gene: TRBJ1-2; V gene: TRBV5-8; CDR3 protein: CASSRDRASLSNYGYTF
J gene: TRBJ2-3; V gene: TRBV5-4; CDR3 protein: CASSSGGVRAADTQYF
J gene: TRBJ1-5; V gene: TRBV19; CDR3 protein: CASSILGNSNQPQHF
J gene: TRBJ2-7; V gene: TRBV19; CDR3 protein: CASTRDPTGEQYF
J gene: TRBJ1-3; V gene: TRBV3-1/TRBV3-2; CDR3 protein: CASSHDHSGNTIYF